This T cell receptor (beta chain) was captured in a study of neurological immune-mediated disorders. The sorted libraries were made from approximately 1 million CD4+ or CD8+ T cells. TCRdb reprocessed the 5' RACE reads via MiXCR and lists one record per CDR3 protein. The table records approximately 41,000 distinct CDR3 sequences, around 15% of them present only once. This clonotype was seen ten or more times. The germline CDR1 and CDR2 sequences are KGHDR and SFDVKD. The V gene lost 4 bases and the J gene lost 5 bases, with 15 bases spanning the gap. The CDR3 is 15 amino acids. This sequence joins TRBV24-1 and TRBJ2-3; D is possibly TRBD2 (6 bases). This TCR came from a woman aged 55-75 years with HTLV-1-associated myelopathy (HAM/TSP). Sequenced: CD4+ T cells from blood. The CDR3 coding sequence is TGTGCCACCAGTGACCCCCGGGGGACTGGAGATACGCAGTATTTT. Its protein is CATSDPRGTGDTQYF.